The 9 T cell receptor beta chains below come from one sample, sequenced in a study of blood T cell repertoires in COVID-19 (dated by TCRdb to the early 2020s). Library prep was done by the immunoSEQ multiplex PCR assay. Not all clones reach the TCRdb copy of this immuneACCESS table, which keeps in-frame sequences only. Checked studies attribute under half of the gap to unresolved V genes and leave the rest unexplained. Recorded for this sample are 250,000 to 350,000 clones; under 90% of them occurred a single time. The ten largest clones take up less than 0.95% of the sample. The sample was peripheral blood. Receptors were obtained from a middle-aged woman who had recovered from COVID-19.

The chain joins TRBV1 to TRBJ2-5; TRBD2 is the table's D call and was not checked against the DNA. TRBV1 is described as a pseudogene. This CDR3 has 17 residues. CDR3 amino acids: CTSSHRSDPTEGETQYF. As DNA, the CDR3 is TGCACCAGCAGCCACCGGTCGGACCCAACGGAGGGGGAGACCCAGTACTTC.

This chain joins TRBV30 and TRBJ2-7; 8 bases agree with TRBD1. The V gene's germline CDR1 is GTSNPN and CDR2 SVGIG (reference sequence). The CDR3 runs to 13 residues. V lost 0 bases and J lost 3; bases outside the gene matches: 1. CDR3 sequence: CAWSVQGVYEQYF. The CDR3 nucleotides are TGTGCCTGGAGTGTACAGGGGGTCTACGAGCAGTACTTC.

This chain links TRBV7-2 with TRBJ1-2; weak D call: TRBD1 (5 bases). The CDR3 sequence is 15 residues long. Germline CDR1 is SGHTA and CDR2 is FQGNSA. V lost 5 bases to trimming and J lost 5 bases, with 18 bases between them. This CDR3 reads CASSPLGGAAYGYTF. The CDR3 region has the DNA TGTGCCAGCAGCCCGCTCGGTGGGGCAGCTTATGGCTACACCTTC.

This clone has just one count. J is TRBJ2-7 and V is TRBV11-3; TRBD1 is a possible D gene (5 bases). Germline CDR1 is SGHNT and CDR2 is YENEEA. This CDR3 comprises 13 residues. The ends were cut back, 5 bases at V and 2 bases at J, with 10 bases in the middle. CDR3 nucleotide sequence: TGTGCCAGCAGCCGCGACAGAACCTACGAGCAGTACTTC. It codes for CASSRDRTYEQYF.

The V gene is TRBV28, the J gene TRBJ2-7; 9 bases agree with TRBD1. The CDR3 totals 14 residues. V dropped 6 bases and J dropped 3; count of bases not matched to a gene: 6. CDR1 and CDR2 from the germline V gene are MDHEN and SYDVKM. This CDR3 is CASRDGQGFYEQYF. The CDR3 coding sequence is TGTGCCAGCAGAGACGGACAGGGGTTCTACGAGCAGTACTTC.

The chain links TRBV9 to TRBJ2-1; 7 bases line up with TRBD2. This CDR3 region has 15 residues. The germline V gene encodes CDR1 SGDLS and CDR2 YYNGEE. Losses at the gene ends were 0 bases for V and 5 bases for J; bases not matched to a gene: 5. CDR3: CASSVGGSAHNEQFF. The CDR3 DNA sequence: TGTGCCAGCAGCGTAGGCGGGAGCGCCCACAATGAGCAGTTCTTC.

This rearrangement joins TRBV9 to TRBJ1-1, with D tentatively TRBD1 (5 bases). This CDR3 region has 14 residues. V was shortened by 0 bases and J by 6 bases, with 12 bases between the two germline ends. CDR1 SGDLS and CDR2 YYNGEE come from the germline V gene. CDR3 in DNA: TGTGCCAGCAGCGTAGTTGGTCAGGGCCCTGAAGCTTTCTTT. It is translated as CASSVVGQGPEAFF.

This chain joins TRBV6-5 and TRBJ2-5; 7 bases line up with TRBD2. This CDR3 is 15 amino acids long. V gave up 6 bases and J gave up 4 bases; unmatched junction bases: 11. Germline-derived CDR1 and CDR2 are MNHEY and SVGAGI. CDR3 loop: CASRRSGTLLETQYF. The DNA of the CDR3 is TGTGCCAGCAGGAGGAGCGGGACCCTGTTAGAGACCCAGTACTTC.

The chain joins TRBV7-2 to TRBJ2-7; TRBD2 matches at 10 bases. With V trimmed by 5 bases and J by 6 bases, 13 bases remained unmatched. CDR1 and CDR2 from the germline V gene are SGHTA and FQGNSA. This CDR3 is 16 amino acids long. CDR3 loop: CASSPFGAGGYGEQYF. The CDR3 DNA is TGTGCCAGCAGCCCTTTCGGAGCGGGAGGGTACGGCGAGCAGTACTTC.